The T cell receptor beta chain under discussion was sequenced for a study of CD8+ T cells in alopecia areata. Notes on the study in general: Sequencing of scalp tissue also captures the resident alphabeta T cells of normal skin.

Peripheral blood, together with lesional scalp punch biopsies, was collected from alopecia areata patients. RNA, once extracted, was reverse transcribed into cDNA for use as the sequencing template. Sequenced by immunoSEQ multiplex PCR; TCRdb stores in-frame clones only, minus some. The sample has 130,000 to 150,000 clones, 45% to 60% seen once. Only a few counts were recorded for this clone. The antigen is undetermined. CDR3 size: 14 residues. Germline-derived CDR1 and CDR2 are SQVTM and ANQGSEA. The V end was cut by 4 bases, the J end by 5 bases, with 14 bases between. The chain employs TRBV29-1 and TRBJ2-2, with D perhaps TRBD1 or TRBD2 (5 bases each). The TCR comes from a human donor with alopecia areata. Sequencing was done on a sample of CD4+ T cells sorted from blood. CDR3 protein: CSVARDGTTGELFF. Written as DNA, the CDR3 is TGCAGCGTTGCTCGGGACGGCACGACCGGGGAGCTGTTTTTT.